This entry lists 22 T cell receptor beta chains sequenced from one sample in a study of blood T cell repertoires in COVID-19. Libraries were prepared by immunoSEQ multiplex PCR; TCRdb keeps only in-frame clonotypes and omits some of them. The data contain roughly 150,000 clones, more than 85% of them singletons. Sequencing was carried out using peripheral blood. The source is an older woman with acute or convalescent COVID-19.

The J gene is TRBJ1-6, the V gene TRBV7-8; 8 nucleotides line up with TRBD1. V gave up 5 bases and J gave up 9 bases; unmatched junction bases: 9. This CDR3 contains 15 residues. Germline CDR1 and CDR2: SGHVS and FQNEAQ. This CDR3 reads CASSPGQGVRSPLHF. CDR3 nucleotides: TGTGCCAGCAGCCCCGGACAGGGAGTCCGTTCACCCCTCCACTTT.

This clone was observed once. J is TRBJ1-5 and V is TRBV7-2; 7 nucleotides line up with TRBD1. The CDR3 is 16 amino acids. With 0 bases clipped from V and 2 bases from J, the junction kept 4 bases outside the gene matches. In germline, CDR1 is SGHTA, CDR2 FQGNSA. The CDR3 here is CASSLAGTAGNQPQHF. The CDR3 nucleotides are TGTGCCAGCAGCTTAGCAGGGACAGCTGGCAATCAGCCCCAGCATTTT.

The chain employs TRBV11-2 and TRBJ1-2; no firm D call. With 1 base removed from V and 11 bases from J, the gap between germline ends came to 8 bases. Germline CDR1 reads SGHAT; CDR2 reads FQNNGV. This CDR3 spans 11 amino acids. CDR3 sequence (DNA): TGTGCCAGCAGCTTAGTGCCGGGTTACACCTTC. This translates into CASSLVPGYTF.

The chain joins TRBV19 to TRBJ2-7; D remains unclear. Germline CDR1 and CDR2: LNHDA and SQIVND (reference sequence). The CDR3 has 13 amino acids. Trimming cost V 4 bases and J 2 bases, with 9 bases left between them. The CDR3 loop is CASSTVPPYEQYF. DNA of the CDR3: TGTGCCAGTAGTACGGTACCCCCCTACGAGCAGTACTTC. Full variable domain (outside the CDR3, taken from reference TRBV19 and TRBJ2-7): DGGITQSPKYLFRKEGQNVTLSCEQNLNHDAMYWYRQDPGQGLRLIYYSQIVNDFQKGDIAEGYSVSREKKESFPLTVTSAQKNPTAFYLCASSTVPPYEQYFGPGTRLTVT.

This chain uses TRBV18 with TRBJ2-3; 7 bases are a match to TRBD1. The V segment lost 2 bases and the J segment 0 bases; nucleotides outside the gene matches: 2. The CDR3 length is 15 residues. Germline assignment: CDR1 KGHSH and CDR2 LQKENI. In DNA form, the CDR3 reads TGTGCCAGCTCACCAATGACAGGGAGCACAGATACGCAGTATTTT. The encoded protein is CASSPMTGSTDTQYF.

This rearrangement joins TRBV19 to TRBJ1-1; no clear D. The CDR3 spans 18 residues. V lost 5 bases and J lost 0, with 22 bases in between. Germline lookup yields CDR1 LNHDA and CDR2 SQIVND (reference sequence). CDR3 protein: CASSRILGVDRMNTEAFF. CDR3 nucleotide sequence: TGTGCCAGTAGTCGGATCTTGGGAGTGGACCGCATGAACACTGAAGCTTTCTTT.

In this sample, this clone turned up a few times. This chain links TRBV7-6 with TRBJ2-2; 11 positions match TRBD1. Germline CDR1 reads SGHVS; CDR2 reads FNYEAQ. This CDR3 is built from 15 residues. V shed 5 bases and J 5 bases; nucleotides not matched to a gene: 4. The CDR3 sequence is CASSPGDRGTGELFF. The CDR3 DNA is TGTGCCAGCAGCCCGGGGGACAGGGGGACCGGGGAGCTGTTTTTT. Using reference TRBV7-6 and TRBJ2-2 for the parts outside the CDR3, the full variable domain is GAGVSQSPRYKVTKRGQDVALRCDPISGHVSLYWYRQALGQGPEFLTYFNYEAQQDKSGLPNDRFSAERPEGSISTLTIQRTEQRDSAMYRCASSPGDRGTGELFFGEGSRLTVL.

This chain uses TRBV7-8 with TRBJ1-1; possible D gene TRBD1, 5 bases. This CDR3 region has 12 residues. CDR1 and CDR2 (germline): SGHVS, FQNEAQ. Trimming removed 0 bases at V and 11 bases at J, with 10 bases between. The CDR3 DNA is TGTGCCAGCAGCTTAGCGGGGCTAGGGGCTTTCTTT. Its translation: CASSLAGLGAFF.

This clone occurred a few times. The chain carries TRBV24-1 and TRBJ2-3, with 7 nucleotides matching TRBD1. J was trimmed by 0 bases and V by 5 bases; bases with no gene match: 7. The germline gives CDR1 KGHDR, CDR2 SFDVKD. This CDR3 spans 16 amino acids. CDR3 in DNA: TGTGCCACCAGTGCTGAGACAGGGTTTAGCACAGATACGCAGTATTTT. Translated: CATSAETGFSTDTQYF.

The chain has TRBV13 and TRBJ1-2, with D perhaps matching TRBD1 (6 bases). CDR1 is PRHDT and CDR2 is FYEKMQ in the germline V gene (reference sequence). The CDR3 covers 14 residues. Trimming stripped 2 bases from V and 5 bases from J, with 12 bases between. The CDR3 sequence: CASSLRGTLYGYTF. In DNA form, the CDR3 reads TGTGCCAGCAGCTTAAGGGGGACACTATATGGCTACACCTTC. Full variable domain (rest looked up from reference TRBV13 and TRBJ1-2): AAGVIQSPRHLIKEKRETATLKCYPIPRHDTVYWYQQGPGQDPQFLISFYEKMQSDKGSIPDRFSAQQFSDYHSELNMSSLELGDSALYFCASSLRGTLYGYTFGSGTRLTVV.

The CDR3 loop reads CASRLPGYRGNQPQHF. CDR3 sequence (DNA): TGTGCCAGCAGGCTACCAGGGTATAGAGGCAATCAGCCCCAGCATTTT. J is TRBJ1-5 and V is TRBV6-9; weak D call: TRBD1 (5 bases). This CDR3 contains 16 residues. The germline V and J ends were trimmed by 6 bases and 2 bases, with 17 bases remaining between them. The germline V gene encodes CDR1 MNHGY and CDR2 SVAAGI.

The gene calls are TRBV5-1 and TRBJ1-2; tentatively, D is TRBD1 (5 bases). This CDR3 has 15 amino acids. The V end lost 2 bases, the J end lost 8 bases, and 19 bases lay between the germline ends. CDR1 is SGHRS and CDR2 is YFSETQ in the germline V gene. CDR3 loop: CASSFGILQGEGYTF. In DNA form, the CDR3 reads TGCGCCAGCAGCTTTGGGATTCTTCAGGGTGAAGGCTACACCTTC.

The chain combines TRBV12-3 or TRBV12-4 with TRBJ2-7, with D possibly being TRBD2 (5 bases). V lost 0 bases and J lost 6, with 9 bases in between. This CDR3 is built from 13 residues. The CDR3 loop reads CASSLAARVEQYF. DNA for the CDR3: TGTGCCAGCAGTTTAGCGGCGAGGGTCGAGCAGTACTTC.

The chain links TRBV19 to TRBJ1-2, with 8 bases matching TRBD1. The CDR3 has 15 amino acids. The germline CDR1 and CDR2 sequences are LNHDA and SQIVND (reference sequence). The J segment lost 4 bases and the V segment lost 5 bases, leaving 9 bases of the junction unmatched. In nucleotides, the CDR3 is TGTGCCAGTAGTTCAGCAGGGGGCGCAAGCTATGGCTACACCTTC. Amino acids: CASSSAGGASYGYTF.

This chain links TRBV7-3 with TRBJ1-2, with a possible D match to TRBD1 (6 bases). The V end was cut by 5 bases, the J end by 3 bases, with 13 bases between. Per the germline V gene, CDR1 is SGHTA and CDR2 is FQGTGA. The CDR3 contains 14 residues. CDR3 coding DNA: TGTGCCAGCAGCCCGGGGGGGCCTTACTATGGCTACACCTTC. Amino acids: CASSPGGPYYGYTF.

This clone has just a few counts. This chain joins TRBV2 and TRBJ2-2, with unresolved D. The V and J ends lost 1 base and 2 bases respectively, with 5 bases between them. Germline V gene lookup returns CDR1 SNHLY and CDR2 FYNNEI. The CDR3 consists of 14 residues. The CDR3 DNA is TGTGCCAGCAGTGAAGGACTTAACACCGGGGAGCTGTTTTTT. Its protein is CASSEGLNTGELFF.

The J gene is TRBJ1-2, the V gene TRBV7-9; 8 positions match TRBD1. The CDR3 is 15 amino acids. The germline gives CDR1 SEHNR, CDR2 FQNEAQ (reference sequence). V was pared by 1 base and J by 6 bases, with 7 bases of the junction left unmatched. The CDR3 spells CASSLGTGILDGYTF. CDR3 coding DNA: TGTGCCAGCAGCTTAGGGACAGGGATCTTGGATGGCTACACCTTC.

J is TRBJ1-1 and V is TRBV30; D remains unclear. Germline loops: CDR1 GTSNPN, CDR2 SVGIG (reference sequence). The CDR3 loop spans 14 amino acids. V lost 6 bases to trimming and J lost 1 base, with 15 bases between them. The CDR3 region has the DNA TGTGCCTGCTCCAATTCTCCGGGGAACACTGAAGCTTTCTTT. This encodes CACSNSPGNTEAFF.

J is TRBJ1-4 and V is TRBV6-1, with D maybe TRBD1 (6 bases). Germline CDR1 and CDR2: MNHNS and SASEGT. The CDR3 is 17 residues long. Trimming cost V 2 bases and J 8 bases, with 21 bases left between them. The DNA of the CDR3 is TGTGCCAGCAGTGAAACACTACAGGGAATCGTGAGAGAAAAACTGTTTTTT. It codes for CASSETLQGIVREKLFF.

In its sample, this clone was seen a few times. CDR3 sequence reads: CASSLGGNSGNTIYF. The DNA of the CDR3 is TGTGCCAGCAGTTTGGGGGGGAACTCTGGAAACACCATATATTTT. This sequence joins TRBV28 and TRBJ1-3, with D maybe TRBD1 (5 bases). The CDR3 runs 15 residues. Germline CDR1 MDHEN, CDR2 SYDVKM. V lost 3 bases and J lost 0, with 9 bases in between.

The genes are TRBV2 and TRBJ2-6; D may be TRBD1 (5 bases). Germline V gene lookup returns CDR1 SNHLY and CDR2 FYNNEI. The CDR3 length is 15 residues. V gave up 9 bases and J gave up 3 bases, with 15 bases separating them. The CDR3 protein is CASSGTGGGANVLTF. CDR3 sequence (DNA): TGTGCCAGTTCAGGTACAGGCGGTGGGGCCAACGTCCTGACTTTC.

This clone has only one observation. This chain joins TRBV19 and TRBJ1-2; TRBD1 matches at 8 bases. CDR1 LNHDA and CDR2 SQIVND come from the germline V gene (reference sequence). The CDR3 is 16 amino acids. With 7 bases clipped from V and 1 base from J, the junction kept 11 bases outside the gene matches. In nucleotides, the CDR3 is TGTGCCAGTACCCGACAAGGACAGGGCCTTAACTATGGCTACACCTTC. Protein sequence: CASTRQGQGLNYGYTF.